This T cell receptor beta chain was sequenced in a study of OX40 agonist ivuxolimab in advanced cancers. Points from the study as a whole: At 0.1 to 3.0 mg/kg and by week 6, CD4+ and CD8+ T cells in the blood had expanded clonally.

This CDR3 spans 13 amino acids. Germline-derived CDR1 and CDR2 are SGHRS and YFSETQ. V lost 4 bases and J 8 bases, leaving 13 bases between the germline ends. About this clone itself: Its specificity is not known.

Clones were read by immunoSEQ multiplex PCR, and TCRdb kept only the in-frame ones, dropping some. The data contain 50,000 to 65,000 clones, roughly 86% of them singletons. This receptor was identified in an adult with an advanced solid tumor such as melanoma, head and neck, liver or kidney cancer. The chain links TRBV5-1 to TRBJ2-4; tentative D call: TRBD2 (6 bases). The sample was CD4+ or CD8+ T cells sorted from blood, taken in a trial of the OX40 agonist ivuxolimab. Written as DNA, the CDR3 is TGCGCCAGCAGCCCGTCGGGAGAGGACATTCAGTACTTC. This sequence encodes CASSPSGEDIQYF. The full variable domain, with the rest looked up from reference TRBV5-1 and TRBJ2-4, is KAGVTQTPRYLIKTRGQQVTLSCSPISGHRSVSWYQQTPGQGLQFLFEYFSETQRNKGNFPGRFSGRQFSNSRSEMNVSTLELGDSALYLCASSPSGEDIQYFGAGTRLSVL.